The sequence of this TCR beta chain was determined in a study of cytotoxic CD8 clonotypes in ibrutinib-treated CLL. Study context: Across samples, productive templates numbered a few hundred thousand and productive rearrangements reached 94,082 on average.

Germline values: CDR1 SQVTM, CDR2 ANQGSEA. This CDR3 region has 14 residues. V was pared by 4 bases and J by 0 bases, with 6 bases of the junction left unmatched. Data came from immunoSEQ multiplex PCR; TCRdb stores just in-frame clones and leaves some out. The repertoire includes 150,000 to 200,000 clones, about 88% of them detected once, and about 2.9% sits in the top ten. V gene TRBV29-1 combines with J gene TRBJ2-7; 7 nucleotides match TRBD2. The specimen comprised PBMCs, sampled at disease progression, from a patient treated with ibrutinib. The origin of this receptor is a human donor with chronic lymphocytic leukemia. This CDR3 reads CSVVTSVNSYEQYF. As DNA, the CDR3 is TGCAGCGTTGTCACTAGCGTAAACTCCTACGAGCAGTACTTC.